The source of this T cell receptor beta chain is a study of T cells in Graves' hyperthyroidism and ophthalmopathy. Study details: Peripheral blood draws took place at initial diagnosis, ahead of any treatment. Study results and caveats: Separating ophthalmopathy from stable hyperthyroidism was achieved by a 13 V-J model.

At least ten counts were recorded for this clonotype. The antigen remains unidentified. This CDR3 is 14 amino acids long. V was clipped by 3 bases and J by 3 bases, with 9 bases between them. Germline CDR1 reads SGHRS; CDR2 reads YFSETQ. Diagnosis rested on symptoms, serum thyroxine and TRAb, thyroid ultrasound, and orbital computed tomography. Template material for amplifying TCR beta CDR3 regions consisted of RNA transcripts. A first-round RT-PCR of the TCR CDR3 used the HTBI primer set. TCRdb re-derived calls from the multiplex PCR reads in MiXCR, one entry per CDR3 protein. The sample consists of fewer than 900,000 distinct CDR3 sequences, roughly a sixth of them appearing once.

The sample was blood. This sequence was found in a woman aged 45 to 65 with Graves' hyperthyroidism that later progressed to Graves' ophthalmopathy. The chain combines TRBV5-1 with TRBJ1-4; D gene ambiguous. The CDR3 sequence is CASSSEVANEKLFF. As DNA, the CDR3 is TGCGCCAGCAGCTCGGAGGTGGCTAATGAAAAACTGTTTTTT.